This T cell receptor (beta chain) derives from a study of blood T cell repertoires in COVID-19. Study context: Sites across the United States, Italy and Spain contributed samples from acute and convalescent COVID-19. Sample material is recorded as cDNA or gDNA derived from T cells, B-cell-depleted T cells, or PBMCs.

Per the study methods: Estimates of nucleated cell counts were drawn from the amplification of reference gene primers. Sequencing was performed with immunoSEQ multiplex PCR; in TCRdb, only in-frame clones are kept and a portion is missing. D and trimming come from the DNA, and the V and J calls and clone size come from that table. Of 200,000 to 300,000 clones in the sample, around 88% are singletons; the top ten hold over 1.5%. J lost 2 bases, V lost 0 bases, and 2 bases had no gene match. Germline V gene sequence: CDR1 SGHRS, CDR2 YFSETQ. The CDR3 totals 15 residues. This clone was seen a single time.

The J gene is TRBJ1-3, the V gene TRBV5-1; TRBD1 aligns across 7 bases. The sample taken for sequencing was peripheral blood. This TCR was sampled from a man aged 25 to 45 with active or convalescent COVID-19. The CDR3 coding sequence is TGCGCCAGCAGCTTGGATGGACAGGCTGGAAACACCATATATTTT. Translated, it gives CASSLDGQAGNTIYF.